These 31 T cell receptor beta chains came from one sample sequenced in a study of blood T cells in healthy people across ages. Through a sample-barcoded 5' primer and a J-beta primer mix, a second PCR was run for roughly 6 to 11 cycles. TCRdb re-derived calls from the 5' RACE reads in MiXCR, one entry per CDR3 protein. Among 1.5 million to 1.9 million distinct CDR3 sequences listed, around 40% were seen once. The sequenced sample was blood. The receptors derive from a woman in her late teens or twenties in good health.

This clonotype was seen a handful of times. The V gene is TRBV4-2, the J gene TRBJ2-1; D possibly corresponds to TRBD1 (6 bases). This CDR3 is 16 amino acids long. Trimming stripped 1 base from V and 0 bases from J, with 10 bases between. The V gene's germline CDR1 is LGHNA and CDR2 YNFKEQ. DNA for the CDR3: TGTGCCAGCAGCCAAGGGACAGCGACCTCCTACAATGAGCAGTTCTTC. Translating gives CASSQGTATSYNEQFF.

The J gene is TRBJ2-1, the V gene TRBV7-2; possibly TRBD1 or TRBD2 for D (5 bases each). The V end was cut by 5 bases, the J end by 9 bases, with 17 bases between. Germline lookup yields CDR1 SGHTA and CDR2 FQGNSA. The CDR3 sequence is 14 residues long. The CDR3 nucleotides read TGTGCCAGCAGCCCTGGGGGACCCGGAGTTGAGCAGTTCTTC. Translation gives CASSPGGPGVEQFF.

This clonotype was counted a few times. This chain uses TRBV29-1 with TRBJ2-1; the D is unclear. CDR1 SQVTM and CDR2 ANQGSEA come from the germline V gene. There are 13 residues in the CDR3. V was cut by 3 bases and J by 2 bases, with 8 bases left in between. This CDR3 reads CSVDRRTYNEQFF. In DNA, the CDR3 is TGCAGCGTTGATCGCCGAACCTACAATGAGCAGTTCTTC.

A word on this clonotype: This clone may be a read error of a much larger clone one base away. This sequence joins TRBV10-2 and TRBJ1-2; perhaps TRBD1 as D (5 bases). This CDR3 has 12 amino acids. Germline values: CDR1 WSHSY, CDR2 SAAADI. Deletions cut 8 bases from V and 4 bases from J, with 11 bases between. CDR3 sequence (DNA): TGCGCCAGCGGTTCAGGGATCTATGGCTACACCTTC. This codes for CASGSGIYGYTF.

This clonotype was observed a handful of times. V gene TRBV28 combines with J gene TRBJ2-3; no clear D. V dropped 5 bases and J dropped 4 bases, with 16 bases sitting between them. The CDR3 has 15 amino acids. Germline CDR1 reads MDHEN; CDR2 reads SYDVKM. CDR3: CASSSHEVSADTQYF. The CDR3, as DNA: TGTGCCAGCAGTAGCCATGAAGTTTCCGCAGATACGCAGTATTTT.

CDR3: CASQTLAAVSSYNEQFF. The CDR3 region has the DNA TGTGCCAGTCAGACACTAGCGGCTGTGAGCTCCTACAATGAGCAGTTCTTC. The rearrangement uses TRBV6-2 or TRBV6-3 and TRBJ2-1; 8 nucleotides agree with TRBD2. The CDR3 has 17 residues. With V trimmed by 9 bases and J by 0 bases, 13 bases remained unmatched. The germline V gene encodes CDR1 MNHEY and CDR2 SVGEGT.

This CDR3 reads CASSFKDRGNYGYTF. In DNA form, the CDR3 reads TGTGCCAGCAGCTTTAAAGACCGGGGGAACTATGGCTACACCTTC. V and J are TRBV13 and TRBJ1-2, with D possibly matching TRBD1 (5 bases). V shed 3 bases and J shed 2 bases, with 13 bases lying between them. The CDR3 totals 15 residues. Per the germline V gene, CDR1 is PRHDT and CDR2 is FYEKMQ (reference sequence).

The rearrangement joins TRBV7-2 to TRBJ1-1, with 8 bases matching TRBD1. Germline-derived CDR1 and CDR2 are SGHTA and FQGNSA. J gave up 5 bases and V 5 bases, and 10 bases lay outside the gene matches. This CDR3 is 15 amino acids long. This chain's CDR3 is CASSASSGGNTEAFF. In nucleotides, the CDR3 is TGTGCCAGCAGCGCGAGTTCAGGGGGCAATACTGAAGCTTTCTTT.

This clonotype came up a few times. This chain uses TRBV6-5 with TRBJ2-1, with unresolved D. The CDR3 has 16 amino acids. V lost 2 bases, J lost 2 bases, and 13 bases lay in between. Germline CDR1 MNHEY, CDR2 SVGAGI. The CDR3 protein is CASSYTPRVPYNEQFF. In DNA form, the CDR3 reads TGTGCCAGCAGTTACACCCCCCGGGTCCCCTACAATGAGCAGTTCTTC.

This clonotype was seen only a few times. The chain employs TRBV9 and TRBJ2-7, with 12 bases that match TRBD2. Germline V gives CDR1 SGDLS, CDR2 YYNGEE. The CDR3 consists of 15 residues. The trim removed 5 bases at V and 2 bases at J, leaving 5 bases unmatched. As DNA, the CDR3 is TGTGCCAGCAGAGTCGGACTAGCGGGGCCCTACGAGCAGTACTTC. Residues: CASRVGLAGPYEQYF.

On this clonotype itself: An end of the junction differs from the germline gene, which may be a read error. This chain links TRBV4-3 with TRBJ2-4, with 8 bases fitting TRBD1. CDR1 LGHNA and CDR2 YSLEER come from the germline V gene. The CDR3 has 13 residues. Written as DNA, the CDR3 is TGCGCCGGCAGCCCCGGGACAGGAAACATTCAGTACTTC. Translating it yields CAGSPGTGNIQYF.

V usage is TRBV5-1 and J usage is TRBJ2-7, with D perhaps being TRBD1 or TRBD2 (5 bases each). The J call is uncertain, as TRBJ2-5 better fits the DNA end. Germline assignment: CDR1 SGHRS and CDR2 YFSETQ. The CDR3 loop spans 14 amino acids. The CDR3 DNA is TGCGCCAGCAGACCGGGGCTTAGGTCAGAGACCCAGTACTTC. Its protein is CASRPGLRSETQYF.

J is TRBJ2-7 and V is TRBV2; TRBD1 is a possible D gene (6 bases). The CDR3 sequence is 12 residues long. Germline V gene lookup returns CDR1 SNHLY and CDR2 FYNNEI. Deletions cut 8 bases from V and 6 bases from J, with 14 bases between. As DNA, the CDR3 is TGTGCCAGCGGGCAGCAGGGGACCGAGCAGTACTTC. This sequence encodes CASGQQGTEQYF.

The table lists this clonotype with a count of one. The J gene is TRBJ2-3, the V gene TRBV4-2, with D perhaps assigned TRBD1 or TRBD2 (5 bases each). Germline V gene sequence: CDR1 LGHNA, CDR2 YNFKEQ. CDR3 length: 17 amino acids. V gave up 11 bases and J gave up 1 base, with 25 bases separating them. As DNA, the CDR3 is TGTGCCGGTTCCGGGGCAGGGCTGGGGGTCGGCACAGATACGCAGTATTTT. Protein product: CAGSGAGLGVGTDTQYF.

The rearrangement joins TRBV6-5 to TRBJ2-7; 7 bases line up with TRBD1. CDR3 length equals 13 residues. Germline CDR1 MNHEY, CDR2 SVGAGI. Trimming took 8 bases from V and 1 from J; bases not matched to a gene: 5. CDR3 residues: CASRQGPSYEQYF. For the CDR3, the DNA is TGTGCCAGCCGACAGGGACCTTCCTACGAGCAGTACTTC.

This clonotype showed up just a few times. This rearrangement joins TRBV7-2 to TRBJ2-7, with D uncertain. Trimming removed 3 bases at V and 5 bases at J, with 8 bases between. CDR3 length equals 12 residues. Germline V lookup: CDR1 SGHTA, CDR2 FQGNSA. The CDR3 region has the DNA TGTGCCAGCAGCTTGTCCTTCAACGAGCAGTACTTC. Amino acid sequence: CASSLSFNEQYF.

The chain recombines TRBV6-4 with TRBJ2-2; the D gene could be TRBD1 or TRBD2 (5 bases each). The CDR3 extends over 15 amino acids. Trimming pared 4 bases from V and 1 base from J, leaving 10 bases between. Germline V lookup: CDR1 MRHNA, CDR2 SNTAGT. The CDR3 DNA follows: TGTGCCAGCAGTGCAGCAGGGAGGAACACCGGGGAGCTGTTTTTT. It encodes CASSAAGRNTGELFF.

This clonotype was recorded only once. The V and J genes are TRBV7-2 and TRBJ2-2, with 10 bases aligning to TRBD1. The length of the CDR3 is 16 residues. Germline-derived CDR1 and CDR2 are SGHTA and FQGNSA. V gave up 1 base and J gave up 4 bases; unmatched junction bases: 3. CDR3 sequence: CASSLGTGGSTGELFF. The CDR3 nucleotides read TGTGCCAGCAGCTTAGGGACAGGGGGATCCACCGGGGAGCTGTTTTTT.

This clonotype has only one observation. The chain couples TRBV20-1 to TRBJ2-7; 9 bases fit TRBD1. TRBJ2-5 matches the DNA end more closely, so the J call is doubtful. This CDR3 spans 15 amino acids. CDR1 DFQATT and CDR2 SNEGSKA come from the germline V gene (reference sequence). CDR3 loop: CSARKGTGPGETQYF. The DNA for the CDR3 is TGCAGTGCTAGGAAAGGGACAGGGCCAGGGGAGACCCAGTACTTC.

CDR3 nucleotides: TGTGCCAGCAGCGGAAGGACAGGGTCCTACGAGCAGTACTTC. It translates to CASSGRTGSYEQYF. The chain is built from TRBV7-2 and TRBJ2-1; 8 bases align to TRBD1. The J call may be mistaken, given a closer DNA end match to TRBJ2-7. CDR3 length: 14 residues. Germline CDR1 reads SGHTA; CDR2 reads FQGNSA.

The V call is TRBV12-3 or TRBV12-4, the J call TRBJ2-1, with 7 bases identical to TRBD1. This CDR3 is 15 amino acids long. The trim removed 5 bases at V and 0 bases at J, leaving 4 bases unmatched. The chain's CDR3 is CASSIRDSSYNEQFF. DNA for the CDR3: TGTGCCAGCAGTATCCGGGACAGCTCCTACAATGAGCAGTTCTTC.

This clonotype has only a few counts. The chain carries TRBV15 and TRBJ2-7; D is undetermined. Deletions cut 1 base from V and 4 bases from J, with 17 bases between. This CDR3 contains 16 residues. Germline loops: CDR1 LNHNV, CDR2 YYDKDF (reference sequence). CDR3 protein: CATSRGSAYSRYEQYF. The CDR3 region has the DNA TGTGCCACCAGCAGAGGATCAGCCTATTCTAGATACGAGCAGTACTTC.

The J gene is TRBJ1-1, the V gene TRBV5-1; 10 positions match TRBD1. The ends lost 0 bases at V and 3 bases at J; junction bases unmatched: 2. This CDR3 has 15 amino acids. The germline gives CDR1 SGHRS, CDR2 YFSETQ. The CDR3 reads CASSLGQGADTEAFF. The CDR3 nucleotides read TGCGCCAGCAGCTTGGGACAGGGGGCGGACACTGAAGCTTTCTTT.

The chain employs TRBV7-2 and TRBJ2-7; unclear D gene. Trimming shortened V by 2 bases and J by 3 bases, and 8 bases separated the two germline ends. CDR1 SGHTA and CDR2 FQGNSA come from the germline V gene. The CDR3 length is 13 residues. The DNA for the CDR3 is TGTGCCAGCAGCTTAATCCAGAACTACGAGCAGTACTTC. Protein: CASSLIQNYEQYF.

The rearrangement links TRBV11-2 to TRBJ2-3; D gene uncertain. The CDR3 has 13 residues. V was cut by 3 bases and J by 0 bases, with 4 bases left in between. The germline CDR1 and CDR2 sequences are SGHAT and FQNNGV. The CDR3 DNA sequence: TGTGCCAGCAGCTTTATTAGCACAGATACGCAGTATTTT. Protein product: CASSFISTDTQYF.

The table lists this clonotype with a few counts. The chain combines TRBV29-1 with TRBJ2-2; D is ambiguous. Deletions cut 3 bases from V and 4 bases from J, with 12 bases between. Per the germline V gene, CDR1 is SQVTM and CDR2 is ANQGSEA. CDR3 length: 14 residues. CDR3 DNA: TGCAGCGTTGATTTGGGGTCGGTCACCGGGGAGCTGTTTTTT. Amino acid sequence: CSVDLGSVTGELFF.

The chain is built from TRBV6-1 and TRBJ1-4; D may be TRBD1 (6 bases). This CDR3 is built from 14 residues. The V gene lost 6 bases and the J gene lost 3 bases, with 11 bases spanning the gap. Germline V gene data show CDR1 as MNHNS and CDR2 as SASEGT. The CDR3 here is CASRAQGSNEKLFF. The CDR3 DNA reads TGTGCCAGCAGGGCACAGGGATCTAATGAAAAACTGTTTTTT.

The rearrangement links TRBV14 to TRBJ1-1; D uncertain. Trimming took 5 bases from V and 1 from J, leaving 8 bases between them. The germline V gene encodes CDR1 SGHDN and CDR2 FVKESK. This CDR3 region has 13 residues. CDR3 DNA: TGTGCCAGCAGCATCGATCAGAACACTGAAGCTTTCTTT. This codes for CASSIDQNTEAFF.

The chain recombines TRBV12-3 or TRBV12-4 with TRBJ2-5; D is perhaps TRBD1 or TRBD2 (5 bases each). Trimming cost V 3 bases and J 11 bases, with 25 bases left between them. The CDR3 consists of 16 residues. The CDR3 nucleotides are TGTGCCAGCAGTTTCCCGAAGGGGACGGCCCTTAATGAGCAGTACTTC. It specifies CASSFPKGTALNEQYF.

The V call is TRBV5-4, the J call TRBJ2-4, with 7 nucleotides matching TRBD1. Per germline, CDR1 SGHNT and CDR2 YYREEE (reference sequence). The CDR3 length is 15 residues. With V trimmed by 3 bases and J by 3 bases, 6 bases remained unmatched. The CDR3 DNA reads TGTGCCAGCAGCTCTCCAGGGACAGACAAAAACATTCAGTACTTC. Its protein product is CASSSPGTDKNIQYF.

V usage is TRBV2 and J usage is TRBJ2-1; TRBD2 agrees at 7 bases. CDR1 and CDR2 from the germline V gene are SNHLY and FYNNEI. With 8 bases clipped from V and 9 bases from J, the junction kept 10 bases outside the gene matches. CDR3 length: 13 residues. This chain's CDR3 is CASGNWDYGEQFF. The CDR3 DNA follows: TGTGCCAGCGGTAACTGGGACTACGGTGAGCAGTTCTTC.